This T cell receptor (beta chain) appears in the sequencing data of a study of cytomegalovirus exposure and HLA in healthy donors (dated by TCRdb to about 2017). In terms of the full investigation: An earlier analysis of roughly 610 of the donors reported approximately 260 Gb of sequence data and 117 million unique TCR beta sequences obtained from about 200 million T cells. An early release that covered roughly 600 HLA-typed donors contained about 300 gigabases of sequencing data and about 93 million unique TCR sequences. The genetic ancestry cluster associated with self-reported Caucasian donors included approximately 85% of the roughly 410 genotyped donors. The aim of the study was to test whether cataloging public T cell receptors could identify signatures of past pathogen exposure. The study profiled the T cell repertoires of hundreds of subjects by immunosequencing and related them to cytomegalovirus serostatus. In addition to the first cohort of around 670 subjects, a separate validation cohort of about 120 different subjects was used. The study combined high-throughput TCR immunosequencing, statistical association of individual TCRs with disease status, and machine learning to predict cytomegalovirus infection status. To study patterns of TCR occurrence, a later analysis re-analyzed previously published TCR beta repertoires from around 660 donors and added high-resolution HLA genotyping. Rather than using new phenotypic data, the later analysis identified candidate immune exposures from TCR beta sequences and from how often those sequences occurred across donors. To decide whether each TCR beta V gene segment behaved as functional or pseudogenic, an earlier analysis of some 600 of the donors relied on high-throughput TCR beta sequencing. Alongside the repertoire data, information on donor age, sex, ethnicity and CMV serostatus was compiled. Genome-wide SNP genotypes for about 60% of the 666 donors were used in a later genetic analysis, which treated that subset as a discovery cohort. Every discovery cohort repertoire had been produced on one sequencing platform. HLA typing covered class I and class II loci at four-digit resolution. Typing coverage differed by locus: A, B, C, DRB1 and DQB1 were typed in roughly 620-640 donors, DQA1 in roughly 500, DPA1 in approximately 610, and DPB1 in 400 to 490. Because of strong linkage in the cohort, roughly 5 DR-DQ haplotypes were treated as single units for association and clustering. Among approximately 370 genotyped donors of the cohort, an average of around 220,000 unique TCR beta nucleotide sequences was sequenced per donor, of which about 18% were non-productive. Study-level results and caveats: According to a later analysis, parvovirus B19, influenza, CMV and Epstein-Barr virus appeared linked to several top co-occurrence clusters. This cohort had only TCR beta chains sequenced, and the lack of alpha or paired-chain data limited which features could be detected. According to a later analysis, TCR association rates differed among HLA loci, with DRB1 alleles showing the most associated TCRs and HLA-C alleles showing the fewest. Across donors, most TCR sequences were observed very rarely, whereas some public TCRs were present in many individuals. Broadly in line with IMGT annotations, most TCR beta V segments showed up in productive rearrangements about 87% or about 30% of the time in an earlier analysis of roughly 590 of the donors. Strong co-occurrence of HLA alleles, especially DR and DQ, made assigning TCR associations to individual alleles difficult. A group of highly shared sequence variants was considered likely to be a technical artifact of the sequencing pipeline. The presence/absence analyses assumed that sequencing depth was roughly uniform across donors, and that assumption may not be true. The classifier was reported to diagnose cytomegalovirus status with high specificity and sensitivity in both the original cohort and the validation cohort. HLA typing was unavailable for some donors at each locus, so association tests used only the typed subset. A further reported finding was that TCR beta sequences accurately predicted the HLA-A and HLA-B alleles for most subjects in the first cohort. Correlated functional status among segregating V segments might reflect linkage disequilibrium, but an unknown experimental factor could not be ruled out. V-gene and J-gene trimming of TCR beta chains was associated with a missense DCLRE1C variant in a later genetic analysis, and the association was replicated in an independent cohort. In a later genetic analysis, fewer N-insertions in productive TCRs were reported among donors in an Asian-associated ancestry cluster than the roughly 640-donor mean. According to the authors, the approach could potentially be generalized to other disease states and immunological phenotypes. The study gave a list of around 170 TCR beta chains associated with cytomegalovirus. A later analysis found that HLA-associated TCR beta chains were more clonally expanded and had lower generation probabilities than equally common non-associated chains. A later analysis found that most CMV-associated TCR beta chains appeared HLA-restricted, with HLA associations seemingly driven largely by CMV exposure. Because counts were too low, roughly 17 rarely observed V segments, including chromosome 9 orphons, were left out of the earlier analysis of about 620 of the donors. A later analysis associated 16,951 TCR beta sequences with specific HLA alleles at a false discovery rate of 0.05. For the cohort, immune exposure information was limited to CMV serostatus. A few of the identified cytomegalovirus-associated TCR beta chains were confirmed in vitro to be specific for cytomegalovirus antigens.

Preparation of the library involved the immunoSEQ multiplex PCR assay. For the multiplex PCR, a mixture combining 60 forward primers for TCR Vbeta segments and 13 reverse primers for TCR Jbeta segments was used. The CDR3 region of rearranged TCR beta genes was amplified from genomic DNA by a multiplex PCR assay. Amplified TCR beta libraries were sequenced as 87-base-pair reads on the Illumina HiSeq System. In the paper's pipeline: A later analysis tallied 70 million to 100 million unique TCR beta chains across the 666 repertoires, and about 10 million of those chains were shared by two or more donors. Raw reads were error-corrected and collapsed into unique sequences with a nearest-neighbor algorithm that merged closely related sequences to remove PCR and sequencing errors. To assign V, D and J gene segments, CDR3 sequences were aligned to IMGT reference sequences. For a sequence to be retained, at least a six-nucleotide match to both a V gene segment and a J gene segment was required. Rearrangements were called productive when the CDR3 lacked stop codons and stayed in frame with V and J; all others were non-productive. Following IMGT convention, CDR3 was defined as the stretch from the second conserved V-encoded cysteine to the conserved J-encoded phenylalanine. The earlier analysis of 550 to 650 of the donors excluded any sequence lacking an unambiguous match to a single V gene segment. In an earlier analysis of a few hundred of the donors, V segments were called functional above 56.7% productive rearrangements and were called segregating when the between-donor standard deviation exceeded 5%. To diagnose cytomegalovirus status from the catalog of TCR beta chain sequences, a statistical classification framework was built. V and J gene assignment, in a later analysis, came from comparing TCR nucleotide sequences with IMGT/GENE-DB human TR gene sequences. In a later analysis, CDR3 sequences and most-parsimonious VDJ recombination scenarios were assigned using the TCRdist pipeline. A later analysis defined each TCR beta chain by its CDR3 amino acid sequence plus V-gene family, and excluded reads lacking a unique V-gene family. As a way to deal with suspected cross-contamination and a sequencing artifact, a later analysis dropped 450 to 600 nucleotide sequences that were highly shared and had low generation probability. For each public chain, a later analysis derived a clonal expansion index from normalized ranks of inferred template counts within each repertoire. In a later analysis, generation probabilities were computed with a VDJ recombination model fitted to out-of-frame rearrangements, and the resulting probabilities were checked against IGoR. Hypergeometric tests were used in a later analysis to score TCR-TCR, TCR-HLA and TCR-CMV co-occurrence, with a repertoire-size bias correction applied to the TCR pairs. In a later analysis, false discovery rates were estimated by permuting HLA or CMV assignments 20 times. A later analysis grouped co-occurring TCRs with DBSCAN, adding TCRdist sequence similarity when clustering within HLA-allele-positive subsets. Repertoires with fewer than 30,000 or more than 120,000 public chains, plus five repertoires with anomalous nucleotide sharing, were excluded from co-occurrence clustering. What TCRdb holds here is the immuneACCESS table cut down to in-frame rearrangements. Part of the clones is not present; checked against another copy, under half of the missing clones reflect an unresolved V gene, and the others are unexplained. V and J calls and clone size follow that table, whereas D and trimming were derived from the DNA. The sample table lists 93,000 or so clones, about 77% of them with a count of one. Clones ranked in the top ten supply 10% to 13% of the sample.

Worth noting for this clone: What this receptor recognizes is not known. Base quality data are lacking; no much larger clone is found one base away.

The cohort was made up of around 720 healthy bone marrow donors. Cohort members were all nominally healthy when sampled, although unrecorded immune exposures were likely present. The donor tested CMV seropositive and was one of the 289 seropositive cohort members. Every donor gave a peripheral blood sample, and the peripheral blood mononuclear cells from that sample were used for TCR beta sequencing. Genomic DNA extraction from the blood cell samples was performed with the Qiagen DNeasy Blood Extraction Kit. The receptor was isolated from a woman aged 18 to 35 in good health and CMV-seropositive. Material for sequencing was PBMCs.

The DNA sequence is TGCGCCAGCAGCTTGGTCAGGACATATAGCACAGATACGCAGTATTTT. It translates to CASSLVRTYSTDTQYF. The chain employs TRBV5-1 and TRBJ2-3, and possibly TRBD1, on 5 matching bases. Trimming at the junction amounts to 0 bases on V and 0 bases on J, and the germline ends lie 11 bases apart. Looking up the germline V gene yields CDR1 SGHRS and CDR2 YFSETQ. Its CDR3 holds 16 amino acids, cysteine through phenylalanine. CDR3 DNA is the only sequence kept; it has 48 bases, read in frame from the first base.